The 17 T cell receptor beta chains listed next were all sequenced from one sample in a study of blood T cell repertoires in COVID-19. Clones were read by immunoSEQ multiplex PCR, and TCRdb kept only the in-frame ones, dropping some. The sample carries tens of thousands of clones, around 86% recorded once. The sample taken for sequencing was peripheral blood. These receptors were obtained from a man in his 70s with active COVID-19.

This clone was detected only once. This sequence joins TRBV6-5 and TRBJ1-5; 9 nucleotides match TRBD1. The CDR3 runs to 14 residues. Trimming took 6 bases from V and 6 from J; bases not matched to a gene: 6. Germline CDR1 and CDR2: MNHEY and SVGAGI. The CDR3 loop is CASSTDRGGQPQHF. The CDR3 DNA is TGTGCCAGCAGCACAGACAGGGGGGGTCAGCCCCAGCATTTT.

This chain connects TRBV11-3 to TRBJ2-3; TRBD2 matches at 12 bases. Looked up from germline, CDR1 is SGHNT and CDR2 is YENEEA. The V and J ends lost 2 bases and 4 bases, in that order; junction bases with no gene match: 4. This CDR3 has 16 residues. The CDR3 loop reads CASSLKLAGGADTQYF. The CDR3 region has the DNA TGTGCCAGCAGCTTAAAACTAGCGGGGGGCGCAGATACGCAGTATTTT.

This rearrangement joins TRBV24-1 to TRBJ2-1, with 8 bases lining up with TRBD2. Germline V lookup: CDR1 KGHDR, CDR2 SFDVKD. V was pared by 4 bases and J by 3 bases, with 10 bases of the junction left unmatched. The CDR3 is made up of 17 amino acids. The CDR3 sequence: CATSDPTSGGFYNEQFF. The CDR3 region has the DNA TGTGCCACCAGTGACCCCACTAGCGGAGGGTTCTACAATGAGCAGTTCTTC.

The J gene is TRBJ2-6, the V gene TRBV6-1; TRBD1 aligns across 7 bases. CDR1 is MNHNS and CDR2 is SASEGT in the germline V gene. The CDR3 runs to 20 residues. V was clipped by 0 bases and J by 0 bases; unmatched bases: 11. The chain's CDR3 is CASSEAPGDRGISGANVLTF. CDR3 nucleotide sequence: TGTGCCAGCAGTGAAGCGCCAGGGGACAGAGGGATCTCTGGGGCCAACGTCCTGACTTTC.

J is TRBJ2-5 and V is TRBV14; D may be TRBD2 (5 bases). Germline CDR1 is SGHDN and CDR2 is FVKESK. This CDR3 is built from 14 residues. Between the trimmed V and J ends, which lost 4 bases and 5 bases, there was a span of 14 bases. The chain's CDR3 is CASSPSGRPETQYF. In nucleotides, the CDR3 is TGTGCCAGCAGCCCAAGTGGGAGACCGGAGACCCAGTACTTC.

V is TRBV4-3 and J is TRBJ1-4; D is unresolved. Germline V CDR1 and CDR2: LGHNA, YSLEER. V shed 1 base and J shed 8 bases, with 11 bases lying between them. The CDR3 is made up of 14 amino acids. The CDR3 DNA reads TGCGCCAGCAGCCAAGTCGGTGCCGGGGAAAAACTGTTTTTT. This sequence encodes CASSQVGAGEKLFF.

This clone was found once. The rearrangement uses TRBV7-9 and TRBJ2-1; 11 bases are shared with TRBD2. The ends lost 5 bases at V and 1 base at J; junction bases unmatched: 4. Germline loops: CDR1 SEHNR, CDR2 FQNEAQ (reference sequence). CDR3 length: 16 amino acids. The CDR3: CASSPWTSGSYNEQFF. CDR3 nucleotides: TGTGCCAGCAGCCCGTGGACTAGCGGGTCCTACAATGAGCAGTTCTTC.

This chain connects TRBV6-1 to TRBJ1-6, with unresolved D. Germline CDR1 is MNHNS and CDR2 is SASEGT. The CDR3 runs 17 residues. With 2 bases removed from V and 6 bases from J, the gap between germline ends came to 17 bases. CDR3 DNA sequence: TGTGCCAGCAGTGAACCCCGAGTCCAGGCGTCTAATTCACCCCTCCACTTT. The encoded protein is CASSEPRVQASNSPLHF.

This sequence joins TRBV28 and TRBJ2-1; 11 bases line up with TRBD1. Trimming cost V 10 bases and J 6 bases; bases outside gene matches: 5. Germline V gives CDR1 MDHEN, CDR2 SYDVKM. The CDR3 has 13 amino acids. In DNA, the CDR3 is TGTGCCACAGGACAGGGGGCGGGCAATGAGCAGTTCTTC. Its translation: CATGQGAGNEQFF.

The genes are TRBV7-2 and TRBJ1-2; the match to TRBD1 covers 7 bases. The CDR3 covers 16 residues. Losses at the gene ends were 3 bases for V and 8 bases for J; bases not matched to a gene: 15. In germline, CDR1 is SGHTA, CDR2 FQGNSA. The CDR3, as DNA: TGTGCCAGCAGCTTCGGGGTAGGGCAGGGGGAGAAGGGCTACACCTTC. Amino acids: CASSFGVGQGEKGYTF.

This rearrangement joins TRBV7-9 to TRBJ2-5; the D gene is possibly TRBD1 (6 bases). The CDR3 totals 16 residues. Per the germline V gene, CDR1 is SEHNR and CDR2 is FQNEAQ (reference sequence). V lost 1 base to trimming and J lost 7 bases, with 19 bases between them. This chain's CDR3 is CASSLEGRGRRGTQYF. The CDR3 DNA follows: TGTGCCAGCAGCTTAGAGGGCAGGGGACGTCGGGGGACCCAGTACTTC.

The rearrangement links TRBV6-2 or TRBV6-3 to TRBJ2-1, with D possibly being TRBD2 (5 bases). Germline CDR1 MNHEY, CDR2 SVGEGT. The length of the CDR3 is 15 residues. Trimming cost V 6 bases and J 6 bases, with 18 bases left between them. This CDR3 reads CASSPDYGRSNEQFF. For the CDR3, the DNA is TGTGCCAGCAGCCCTGACTATGGCCGGAGCAATGAGCAGTTCTTC.

This chain joins TRBV19 and TRBJ2-1; 10 bases are a match to TRBD1. The length of the CDR3 is 15 residues. Trimming cost V 7 bases and J 4 bases; bases outside gene matches: 7. Germline CDR1 is LNHDA and CDR2 is SQIVND (reference sequence). CDR3 residues: CASTPPGQGYNEQFF. The DNA for the CDR3 is TGTGCCAGTACCCCACCGGGACAGGGGTACAATGAGCAGTTCTTC.

The J gene is TRBJ2-1, the V gene TRBV9, with 8 bases aligning to TRBD2. V trimming: 3 bases; J trimming: 3 bases; junction bases outside the gene matches: 8. The germline gives CDR1 SGDLS, CDR2 YYNGEE. The CDR3 is 16 amino acids. CDR3 amino acids: CASSGSGTAGYNEQFF. DNA for the CDR3: TGTGCCAGCAGCGGTAGCGGGACGGCTGGCTACAATGAGCAGTTCTTC.

This chain connects TRBV7-5 to TRBJ1-2; the table's D gene call, TRBD1, was not cross checked with the DNA. TRBV7-5 is labeled a pseudogene. The CDR3 has 8 amino acids. For the CDR3, the DNA is TGTGCCCATGGCGGCTACACCTTC. Translated, it gives CAHGGYTF.

This clone was recorded many times. The V and J genes are TRBV11-1 and TRBJ2-7, with 8 positions matching TRBD1. Germline loops: CDR1 SGHAT, CDR2 FQDESV (reference sequence). The junction had 9 bases not matched to a gene; V was cut back by 2 bases and J by 6 bases. The CDR3 runs to 15 residues. The CDR3 spells CASSLTRTGNGEQYF. For the CDR3, the DNA is TGTGCCAGCAGCTTAACCCGGACAGGGAACGGCGAGCAGTACTTC.

The V and J genes are TRBV30 and TRBJ2-3; D might be TRBD1 (6 bases). This CDR3 comprises 13 residues. Trimming left V 3 bases short and J 11 bases short, with 18 bases between. Germline V gene sequence: CDR1 GTSNPN, CDR2 SVGIG (reference sequence). The CDR3 loop is CAWSPAAGVVQYF. In nucleotides, the CDR3 is TGTGCCTGGAGCCCCGCGGCAGGGGTTGTGCAGTATTTT.